This T cell receptor beta chain was identified during a study of cytomegalovirus exposure and HLA in healthy donors (dated by TCRdb to about 2017). As for the study more broadly: According to an earlier analysis of several hundred of the donors, some 180 million T cells yielded over 90 million unique TCR beta sequences and about 300 Gb of sequence data. Typing coverage differed by locus: A, B, C, DRB1 and DQB1 were typed in about 620-630 donors, DQA1 in roughly 500, DPA1 in approximately 610, and DPB1 in roughly 450. The aim of the study was to test whether cataloging public T cell receptors could identify signatures of past pathogen exposure. Of the 300 to 450 genotyped donors, 65% to 90% were placed in the genetic ancestry cluster associated with self-reported Caucasian donors. Class I and class II HLA loci were covered by the typing at four-digit resolution. In addition to the first cohort of several hundred subjects, a separate validation cohort of approximately 130 different subjects was used. An early release covering approximately 600 HLA-typed donors comprised 250 to 350 gigabases of sequencing data and 85 million or so unique TCR sequences. A later analysis re-analyzed previously published TCR beta repertoires from several hundred donors and added high-resolution HLA genotyping to study TCR occurrence patterns. Rather than drawing on any new phenotypic data, the later analysis identified candidate immune exposures from TCR beta sequences and the way those sequences occurred across donors. A later genetic analysis used genome-wide SNP genotypes for 398 of the 666 donors, treating that subset as a discovery cohort. Across about 370 genotyped donors of the cohort, an average of about 240,000 unique TCR beta nucleotide sequences per donor were sequenced, and around 20% of those sequences were non-productive. To predict cytomegalovirus infection status, the study combined high-throughput TCR immunosequencing, statistical association of individual TCRs with disease status, and machine learning. Every repertoire in the discovery cohort had been generated on one and the same sequencing platform. Several DR-DQ haplotypes were treated as single units for association and clustering because of strong linkage in the cohort. An earlier analysis of around 540 of the donors applied high-throughput TCR beta sequencing to assess whether each TCR beta V gene segment acted as functional or pseudogenic. Donor age, sex, ethnicity and CMV serostatus were compiled alongside the repertoire data. Using immunosequencing, the study profiled T cell repertoires from 666 subjects and related those repertoires to cytomegalovirus serostatus. Paper-wide results and their limitations: The authors suggested that the approach could potentially be generalized to other disease states and immunological phenotypes. Most CMV-associated TCR beta chains appeared to be HLA-restricted in a later analysis, and the HLA associations seemed to be driven largely by CMV exposure. Roughly uniform sequencing depth across donors was assumed in presence/absence analyses, although this assumption may not hold. A cluster of highly shared sequence variants was judged likely to be a technical artifact of the sequencing pipeline. A further reported finding was that TCR beta sequences accurately predicted the HLA-A and HLA-B alleles for most subjects in the first cohort. A later genetic analysis reported fewer N-insertions in productive TCRs among donors in an Asian-associated ancestry cluster than the roughly 620-donor mean. Correlated functional status among segregating V segments might reflect linkage disequilibrium, but an unknown experimental factor could not be ruled out. Strong co-occurrence of HLA alleles, especially DR and DQ, made assigning TCR associations to individual alleles difficult. While some public TCRs were present in many individuals, most TCR sequences turned up only very rarely across donors. In a later analysis, the rate of TCR association differed among HLA loci, with DRB1 alleles having the most associated TCRs and HLA-C alleles having the fewest. In a later analysis, several top co-occurrence clusters were reported to appear linked to parvovirus B19, influenza, CMV and Epstein-Barr virus. A later analysis associated 16,951 TCR beta sequences with specific HLA alleles at a false discovery rate of 0.05. Because the 87-base-pair reads could not distinguish some IMGT-functional V segments, including TRBV6-2 and TRBV6-3, those segments were excluded. The study gave a list of roughly 150 TCR beta chains associated with cytomegalovirus. In an earlier analysis of about 550 of the donors, most TCR beta V segments were observed in productive rearrangements about 90% or about 30% of the time, broadly matching IMGT annotations. This cohort had only TCR beta chains sequenced, and the lack of alpha or paired-chain data limited which features could be detected. In a later genetic analysis, a missense DCLRE1C variant was associated with V-gene and J-gene trimming of TCR beta chains, and the association was replicated in an independent cohort. The classifier was reported to diagnose cytomegalovirus status with high specificity and sensitivity in both the original cohort and the validation cohort. Three of the identified cytomegalovirus-associated TCR beta chains were confirmed in vitro to be specific for cytomegalovirus antigens. Because HLA typing was missing for some donors at each locus, association tests included only the typed subset. In a later analysis, HLA-associated TCR beta chains were found to be more clonally expanded and to have lower generation probabilities than equally common non-associated chains. Because counts were too low, some 17 rarely observed V segments, including chromosome 9 orphons, were excluded from the earlier analysis of a few hundred of the donors. Immune exposure information for the cohort was limited to CMV serostatus.

To prepare the library, the immunoSEQ multiplex PCR assay was applied. A mixture of 60 forward primers for TCR Vbeta segments and 13 reverse primers for TCR Jbeta segments was used in the multiplex PCR. The CDR3 region of rearranged TCR beta genes was amplified from genomic DNA with a multiplex PCR assay. On the Illumina HiSeq System, the amplified TCR beta libraries were sequenced as 87-base-pair reads. On the authors' methods: Across the 700 or so repertoires, a later analysis counted 80 million or so unique TCR beta chains, roughly 11 million of which were shared by at least two donors. A nearest-neighbor algorithm error-corrected the raw reads and collapsed the reads into unique sequences, merging closely related sequences to remove PCR and sequencing errors. V, D and J gene segments were assigned by aligning CDR3 sequences to IMGT reference sequences. For a sequence to be retained, a match of at least six nucleotides to both a V gene segment and a J gene segment was required. Rearrangements were classified as productive when the CDR3 lacked stop codons and remained in frame with V and J, and all other rearrangements were classified as non-productive. Following IMGT convention, CDR3 was defined as the stretch from the second conserved V-encoded cysteine up to the conserved J-encoded phenylalanine. The earlier analysis of approximately 590 of the donors excluded any sequence lacking an unambiguous match to a single V gene segment. An earlier analysis of a few hundred of the donors classified V segments as functional when productive rearrangements were above 56.7% and as segregating when the standard deviation between donors was above 5%. To diagnose cytomegalovirus status from the catalog of TCR beta chain sequences, a statistical classification framework was built. A later analysis assigned V and J genes by comparing TCR nucleotide sequences with IMGT/GENE-DB human TR gene sequences. Using the TCRdist pipeline, a later analysis assigned CDR3 sequences along with most-parsimonious VDJ recombination scenarios. A later analysis defined each TCR beta chain by its CDR3 amino acid sequence plus V-gene family, and excluded reads lacking a unique V-gene family. In a later analysis, several hundred highly shared, low-generation-probability nucleotide sequences were removed to address suspected cross-contamination and a sequencing artifact. In a later analysis, a clonal expansion index for each public chain was calculated from normalized within-repertoire ranks of inferred template counts. In a later analysis, generation probabilities were computed with a VDJ recombination model fitted to out-of-frame rearrangements, and the resulting probabilities were checked against IGoR. In a later analysis, TCR-TCR, TCR-HLA and TCR-CMV co-occurrence was scored with hypergeometric tests, and a repertoire-size bias correction was applied to TCR pairs. False discovery rates were estimated in a later analysis by permuting HLA or CMV assignments 20 times. In a later analysis, co-occurring TCRs were grouped with DBSCAN, and TCRdist sequence similarity was added when clustering was performed within HLA-allele-positive subsets. Repertoires with fewer than 30,000 or more than 120,000 public chains were left out of co-occurrence clustering, as were about five repertoires with anomalous nucleotide sharing. The source is immuneACCESS, and TCRdb retained only in-frame sequences with V and J called. Part of the clones is not carried over; for the studies checked, unresolved V genes explain less than half of this, and the remainder is unexplained. That table gives V, J and clone size, and the DNA gave D and trimming. This sample gives 80,000 or so clones in total; roughly two thirds of them show up just once. Of the sample, under 7.5% is held by the ten largest clones.

Inclusive of the bounding cysteine and phenylalanine, the CDR3 is 15 residues long. The read is trimmed to its CDR3 DNA, 45 bases read in frame from base 1. Trimming removed 0 bases from V and 6 bases from J; the gene matches leave 5 bases unexplained. Sequences SGHRS (CDR1) and YFSETQ (CDR2) are obtained from the germline V gene. The cohort was made up of under 800 healthy bone marrow donors. All cohort members were sampled while nominally healthy, although unrecorded immune exposures were likely present. The donor tested CMV seropositive and was one of the 289 seropositive cohort members. A peripheral blood sample was provided by each donor, and peripheral blood mononuclear cells were used for TCR beta sequencing. Genomic DNA extraction from the blood cell samples was performed with the Qiagen DNeasy Blood Extraction Kit. A word on this clone: What this receptor recognizes is not known. No much larger clone is present one base from it, and per-base qualities are unavailable.

The clonotype comes from a woman aged 50 to 65 in good health and CMV-seropositive. Sequencing input: PBMCs. The V and J genes are TRBV5-1 and TRBJ1-2; 10 bases in the junction line up with TRBD1. The CDR3 region has the sequence CASSLGDRGSHGYTF. The nucleotide sequence reads as follows: TGCGCCAGCAGCTTGGGGGACAGGGGTTCTCATGGCTACACCTTC.